Below are 26 T cell receptor beta chains sequenced from a single sample in a study of naive and memory T cell subsets. The library had UMIs added by 3' ligation of an oligonucleotide to TCR cDNA. Amplification of ligated cDNA took four PCR rounds with SP2 and nested alpha and beta constant primers. Using its own MiXCR run on the 5' RACE reads, TCRdb lists one record per CDR3 protein. Of 55,000 to 65,000 distinct CDR3 sequences in the sample, roughly 8.1% are singletons; the top ten hold 15% to 20%. The receptors were gathered from a female donor in good health.

The sample holds a few counts of this clonotype. The chain employs TRBV20-1 and TRBJ1-2; D possibly corresponds to TRBD1 (5 bases). Between the trimmed V and J ends, which lost 3 bases and 8 bases, there was a span of 10 bases. Germline-derived CDR1 and CDR2 are DFQATT and SNEGSKA (reference sequence). This CDR3 is built from 11 residues. The DNA of the CDR3 is TGCAGTGCTAGCGGGGGAGGGGGCTACACCTTC. Protein product: CSASGGGGYTF.

This clonotype was detected ten times or more. The chain couples TRBV12-3 or TRBV12-4 to TRBJ1-2; possible D gene TRBD1, 6 bases. V lost 6 bases and J 3 bases, leaving 11 bases between the germline ends. The CDR3 sequence is 13 residues long. In nucleotides, the CDR3 is TGTGCCAGCAGGACAGGTTCCTACTATGGCTACACCTTC. Translating it yields CASRTGSYYGYTF.

This clonotype was seen a few times. This chain uses TRBV11-2 with TRBJ1-1; 9 bases line up with TRBD1. Germline CDR1 is SGHAT and CDR2 is FQNNGV. J was trimmed by 5 bases and V by 4 bases; bases with no gene match: 8. The CDR3 consists of 15 residues. CDR3 loop: CASSSGTGLWTEAFF. CDR3 DNA: TGTGCCAGCAGCTCCGGGACAGGGTTGTGGACTGAAGCTTTCTTT.

This clonotype was seen a few times. The rearrangement joins TRBV19 to TRBJ2-5; D possibly corresponds to TRBD1 (5 bases). CDR1 and CDR2 (germline): LNHDA, SQIVND (reference sequence). The V gene lost 3 bases and the J gene lost 5 bases, with 16 bases spanning the gap. This CDR3 is built from 15 residues. The DNA for the CDR3 is TGTGCCAGTAGTATCGGGCAGGGAATATTGGAGACCCAGTACTTC. This gives the protein CASSIGQGILETQYF.

This clonotype was detected many times. This chain links TRBV28 with TRBJ2-2; D uncertain. V shed 6 bases and J shed 3 bases, with 8 bases lying between them. Per germline, CDR1 MDHEN and CDR2 SYDVKM. This CDR3 region has 13 residues. In nucleotides, the CDR3 is TGTGCCAGCAGGATAGAATACACCGGGGAGCTGTTTTTT. This encodes CASRIEYTGELFF.

The V gene is TRBV12-3 or TRBV12-4, the J gene TRBJ1-5; D perhaps matches TRBD1 (6 bases). Deletions cut 3 bases from V and 6 bases from J, with 12 bases between. The CDR3 extends over 14 amino acids. Written as DNA, the CDR3 is TGTGCCAGCAGTTTCCGGGGGCTCGGTCAGCCCCAGCATTTT. Translation gives CASSFRGLGQPQHF.

V usage is TRBV19 and J usage is TRBJ1-5; D not certain. Germline V gene data show CDR1 as LNHDA and CDR2 as SQIVND (reference sequence). Trimming removed 4 bases from V and 0 bases from J, with 7 bases in between. The CDR3 loop spans 14 amino acids. The CDR3 loop reads CASSRSLSNQPQHF. The CDR3, as DNA: TGTGCCAGTAGTAGGTCACTTAGCAATCAGCCCCAGCATTTT.

This clonotype was observed at least ten times. The chain links TRBV28 to TRBJ1-1; tentative D call: TRBD1 (6 bases). Trimming left V 2 bases short and J 8 bases short, with 9 bases between. The CDR3 runs 12 residues. Germline CDR1 MDHEN, CDR2 SYDVKM. The CDR3 sequence: CASSLTGTEAFF. CDR3 bases: TGTGCCAGCAGTTTAACCGGGACAGAAGCTTTCTTT.

This clonotype has ten or more counts. V gene TRBV5-6 combines with J gene TRBJ2-7, with D hard to call. The V end was cut by 2 bases, the J end by 4 bases, with 10 bases between. CDR1 and CDR2 (germline): SGHDT, YYEEEE. This CDR3 contains 13 residues. This chain's CDR3 is CASSLGGVYEQYF. The CDR3 DNA follows: TGTGCCAGCAGCTTAGGTGGGGTATACGAGCAGTACTTC.

The sample holds a few counts of this clonotype. V usage is TRBV6-6 and J usage is TRBJ2-7, with D unclear. The germline V gene has CDR1 MNHNY and CDR2 SVGAGI (reference sequence). Trimming stripped 2 bases from V and 3 bases from J, with 14 bases between. CDR3 size: 15 residues. CDR3 loop: CASSYPGRNLYEQYF. The CDR3 nucleotides are TGTGCCAGCAGTTACCCTGGACGGAACCTCTACGAGCAGTACTTC.

V is TRBV7-9 and J is TRBJ2-5; TRBD2 is a possible D gene (6 bases). This CDR3 is 16 amino acids long. The V gene's germline CDR1 is SEHNR and CDR2 FQNEAQ (reference sequence). Trimming shortened V by 1 base and J by 5 bases, and 17 bases separated the two germline ends. The CDR3 spells CASSLDGTRYGETQYF. DNA for the CDR3: TGTGCCAGCAGCTTAGACGGGACTCGCTATGGGGAGACCCAGTACTTC.

This clonotype was seen many times. The rearrangement uses TRBV29-1 and TRBJ2-1; maybe TRBD2 (5 bases). CDR1 SQVTM and CDR2 ANQGSEA come from the germline V gene. This CDR3 is built from 11 residues. CDR3 in amino acids: CRAAAYNEQFF. CDR3 in DNA: TGCAGAGCGGCAGCATACAATGAGCAGTTCTTC.

This clonotype was recorded many times. V and J are TRBV5-1 and TRBJ2-1; 7 bases line up with TRBD1. The V gene end was trimmed by 5 bases and the J gene end by 16 bases; junction bases not matched to a gene: 9. The CDR3 totals 11 residues. CDR1 and CDR2 from the germline V gene are SGHRS and YFSETQ. CDR3 nucleotides: TGCGCCAGCAGGACGGGGACAGAAATTTTCTTC. Amino acids: CASRTGTEIFF.

V gene TRBV5-1 combines with J gene TRBJ2-3; D is tentatively TRBD1 or TRBD2 (5 bases each). V lost 5 bases and J 4 bases, leaving 8 bases between the germline ends. Germline values: CDR1 SGHRS, CDR2 YFSETQ. The CDR3 length is 12 residues. The CDR3 region has the DNA TGCGCCAGCAGTGGGGGTGCAGATACGCAGTATTTT. Its protein is CASSGGADTQYF.

The chain recombines TRBV7-9 with TRBJ2-3; D gene ambiguous. The V gene's germline CDR1 is SEHNR and CDR2 FQNEAQ (reference sequence). The V gene lost 1 base and the J gene lost 0 bases, with 8 bases spanning the gap. This CDR3 contains 15 residues. The chain's CDR3 is CASSLGATSTDTQYF. The CDR3 bases are TGTGCCAGCAGCTTAGGAGCGACCAGCACAGATACGCAGTATTTT.

The gene calls are TRBV7-6 and TRBJ2-7; a weak D match, TRBD2 (5 bases). The CDR3 spans 15 residues. V was clipped by 5 bases and J by 2 bases, with 16 bases between them. Germline assignment: CDR1 SGHVS and CDR2 FNYEAQ. The CDR3 region has the DNA TGTGCCAGCAGCCAAGGACTCCTTTCAACCTACGAGCAGTACTTC. It codes for CASSQGLLSTYEQYF.

This clonotype was recorded at least ten times. V is TRBV20-1 and J is TRBJ1-4; weak D call: TRBD1 (5 bases). The germline gives CDR1 DFQATT, CDR2 SNEGSKA (reference sequence). The germline V and J ends were trimmed by 5 bases and 6 bases, with 13 bases remaining between them. The CDR3 is 13 amino acids. Here the CDR3 DNA reads TGCAGTGCTCCCAAACAGGCGGATGAAAAACTGTTTTTT. Translating gives CSAPKQADEKLFF.

The chain joins TRBV18 to TRBJ2-5, with 7 bases that match TRBD2. Trimming took 5 bases from V and 5 from J; bases not matched to a gene: 17. The germline V gene has CDR1 KGHSH and CDR2 LQKENI. The length of the CDR3 is 17 residues. CDR3 in DNA: TGTGCCAGCTCAACGACCGGGACTAATCTCGGTTTGGAGACCCAGTACTTC. Amino acid sequence: CASSTTGTNLGLETQYF.

Ten or more counts support this clonotype. The rearrangement uses TRBV20-1 and TRBJ2-5; the match to TRBD2 covers 9 bases. V was pared by 1 base and J by 5 bases, with 5 bases of the junction left unmatched. Germline lookup yields CDR1 DFQATT and CDR2 SNEGSKA (reference sequence). The CDR3 is made up of 14 amino acids. DNA for the CDR3: TGCAGTGCTAGAGTTGCGGGGGGGCGCGAGACCCAGTACTTC. Amino acid sequence: CSARVAGGRETQYF.

This clonotype was seen at least ten times. The V and J genes are TRBV18 and TRBJ1-2; the D gene is possibly TRBD1 (5 bases). The CDR3 is made up of 15 amino acids. The germline V gene has CDR1 KGHSH and CDR2 LQKENI. V was cut by 0 bases and J by 4 bases, with 12 bases left in between. The CDR3 DNA follows: TGTGCCAGCTCACCACCGGCAGGGAAAGGCTATGGCTACACCTTC. Its translation: CASSPPAGKGYGYTF.

The chain links TRBV6-2 or TRBV6-3 to TRBJ1-5, with 7 bases aligning to TRBD1. This CDR3 has 17 amino acids. Germline lookup yields CDR1 MNHEY and CDR2 SVGEGT. Germline trimming cut 0 bases from V and 6 bases from J; bases unmatched to any gene: 11. The CDR3 loop is CASSYSADRVGSQPQHF. CDR3 DNA: TGTGCCAGCAGTTACTCCGCAGACAGGGTTGGGAGTCAGCCCCAGCATTTT.

The V and J genes are TRBV28 and TRBJ2-5; D is unresolved. CDR1 is MDHEN and CDR2 is SYDVKM in the germline V gene. This CDR3 region has 15 residues. V lost 5 bases, J lost 9 bases, and 22 bases lay in between. The CDR3 sequence is CASSPGGVGVMAQYF. Written as DNA, the CDR3 is TGTGCCAGCAGTCCGGGTGGGGTTGGCGTTATGGCCCAGTACTTC.

This sequence joins TRBV20-1 and TRBJ1-2, with D hard to call. Trimming took off 6 bases at V and 8 bases at J, with 16 bases between the two ends. In germline, CDR1 is DFQATT, CDR2 SNEGSKA (reference sequence). This CDR3 region has 12 residues. CDR3: CSALSSADGYTF. The CDR3 DNA reads as TGCAGTGCCCTCTCGTCGGCTGACGGCTACACCTTC.

The V gene is TRBV5-1, the J gene TRBJ1-3; tentatively, D is TRBD1 (5 bases). The V gene lost 4 bases and the J gene lost 4 bases, with 15 bases spanning the gap. The CDR3 is made up of 15 amino acids. CDR1 and CDR2 (germline): SGHRS, YFSETQ. CDR3 sequence: CASSRVGANGNTIYF. The CDR3 bases are TGCGCCAGCAGCCGCGTCGGGGCTAACGGAAACACCATATATTTT.

This clonotype was recorded many times. This chain connects TRBV6-2 or TRBV6-3 to TRBJ1-1; D not certain. The CDR3 spans 14 residues. The ends were cut back, 2 bases at V and 6 bases at J, with 13 bases in the middle. CDR1 and CDR2 from the germline V gene are MNHEY and SVGEGT. CDR3 in amino acids: CASSYAVSMAEAFF. The CDR3 DNA sequence: TGTGCCAGCAGTTACGCGGTATCGATGGCTGAAGCTTTCTTT.

At least ten counts were recorded for this clonotype. The chain couples TRBV28 to TRBJ1-2; 8 bases match TRBD1. Per germline, CDR1 MDHEN and CDR2 SYDVKM. V gave up 4 bases and J gave up 4 bases; unmatched junction bases: 5. The CDR3 consists of 14 residues. CDR3: CASSSGTGSYGYTF. The CDR3 coding sequence is TGTGCCAGCAGTTCGGGGACAGGCTCCTATGGCTACACCTTC.